One sample yielded the 24 T cell receptor beta chains listed below, sequenced in a study of shared clonotypes between healthy human individuals. Clones were sequenced by immunoSEQ multiplex PCR, and TCRdb holds only the in-frame ones, with some missing. This sample has some 2 million clones, with approximately 95% found just once. The naive CD8 population came from CD45RO-negative cells selected for CCR7, without terminally differentiated effector memory CD45RA+ cells. The sequenced sample consisted of naive CD8+ T cells sorted from blood. The receptors were gathered from a man aged 18 to 29 in good health.

The gene calls are TRBV6-6 and TRBJ2-2; possible D gene TRBD1, 7 bases. This CDR3 has 14 amino acids. Per germline, CDR1 MNHNY and CDR2 SVGAGI (reference sequence). V was trimmed by 7 bases and J by 6 bases, leaving 15 bases between them. The CDR3 DNA is TGTGCCAGCATCAGGACAGGAGGGGCCGGGGAGCTGTTTTTT. Its translation is CASIRTGGAGELFF.

The chain has TRBV6-1 and TRBJ2-7; tentatively, D is TRBD1 (5 bases). This CDR3 is built from 13 residues. Germline CDR1 is MNHNS and CDR2 is SASEGT. Trimming pared 2 bases from V and 7 bases from J, leaving 12 bases between. In nucleotides, the CDR3 is TGTGCCAGCAGTGAACTAGGCGCAGGGGAGCAGTACTTC. Translated: CASSELGAGEQYF.

As for this clone: Other nucleotide sequences in the sample specify the same CDR3. V usage is TRBV9 and J usage is TRBJ2-3, with 10 bases identical to TRBD2. With 0 bases clipped from V and 1 base from J, the junction kept 5 bases outside the gene matches. CDR3 length: 17 residues. Germline V gene sequence: CDR1 SGDLS, CDR2 YYNGEE. The DNA for the CDR3 is TGTGCCAGCAGCGTAGAGTGGCTAGCGGGGGGCACAGATACGCAGTATTTT. Translating gives CASSVEWLAGGTDTQYF. Using reference TRBV9 and TRBJ2-3 for the parts outside the CDR3, the full variable domain is DSGVTQTPKHLITATGQRVTLRCSPRSGDLSVYWYQQSLDQGLQFLIQYYNGEERAKGNILERFSAQQFPDLHSELNLSSLELGDSALYFCASSVEWLAGGTDTQYFGPGTRLTVL.

The chain couples TRBV7-9 to TRBJ2-7; possibly TRBD1 for D (6 bases). In germline, CDR1 is SEHNR, CDR2 FQNEAQ (reference sequence). The CDR3 is made up of 14 amino acids. Trimming shortened V by 6 bases and J by 5 bases, and 17 bases separated the two germline ends. In DNA, the CDR3 is TGTGCCAGCAGTTCGACCGGGACACAAAACGAGCAGTACTTC. Its translation is CASSSTGTQNEQYF.

The V gene is TRBV25-1, the J gene TRBJ2-5; D gene unclear. V dropped 5 bases and J dropped 2 bases, with 9 bases sitting between them. The CDR3 contains 13 residues. CDR1 MGHDK and CDR2 SYGVNS come from the germline V gene. CDR3 region: CASSHPAQETQYF. Here the CDR3 DNA reads TGTGCCAGCAGTCACCCAGCACAAGAGACCCAGTACTTC.

The V and J genes are TRBV5-1 and TRBJ2-7; D perhaps matches TRBD1 (6 bases). Germline values: CDR1 SGHRS, CDR2 YFSETQ. This CDR3 comprises 16 residues. Trimming shortened V by 0 bases and J by 3 bases, and 16 bases separated the two germline ends. The CDR3 DNA sequence: TGCGCCAGCAGCTTGGATCCATCAGGGGTGGGCTACGAGCAGTACTTC. The encoded protein is CASSLDPSGVGYEQYF. Combining the CDR3 with reference TRBV5-1 and TRBJ2-7 gives the whole variable domain KAGVTQTPRYLIKTRGQQVTLSCSPISGHRSVSWYQQTPGQGLQFLFEYFSETQRNKGNFPGRFSGRQFSNSRSEMNVSTLELGDSALYLCASSLDPSGVGYEQYFGPGTRLTVT.

As for this clone: This sample includes further DNA sequences coding for the same CDR3. The chain carries TRBV9 and TRBJ2-3; TRBD2 matches at 8 bases. CDR3 length equals 13 residues. The germline V gene encodes CDR1 SGDLS and CDR2 YYNGEE. J gave up 6 bases and V 4 bases, and 4 bases lay outside the gene matches. The CDR3 protein is CASSPGGADTQYF. Here the CDR3 DNA reads TGTGCCAGCAGCCCCGGGGGGGCTGATACGCAGTATTTT. The full variable domain, rest sourced from reference TRBV9 and TRBJ2-3, is DSGVTQTPKHLITATGQRVTLRCSPRSGDLSVYWYQQSLDQGLQFLIQYYNGEERAKGNILERFSAQQFPDLHSELNLSSLELGDSALYFCASSPGGADTQYFGPGTRLTVL.

The rearrangement uses TRBV28 and TRBJ2-1; a weak D match, TRBD1 (6 bases). Trimming removed 5 bases at V and 2 bases at J, with 16 bases between. The CDR3 covers 16 residues. From germline, CDR1 is MDHEN and CDR2 SYDVKM. The CDR3 DNA sequence: TGTGCCAGCAGTGCCGTTACAGGGAACCCCTACAATGAGCAGTTCTTC. Its protein product is CASSAVTGNPYNEQFF.

The chain uses TRBV7-2 and TRBJ2-7; D gene uncertain. This CDR3 is 14 amino acids long. Trimming removed 1 base at V and 1 base at J, with 8 bases between. Germline values: CDR1 SGHTA, CDR2 FQGNSA. Written as DNA, the CDR3 is TGTGCCAGCAGCTTAGATGCAGCTTCCTACGAGCAGTACTTC. Protein sequence: CASSLDAASYEQYF.

The chain combines TRBV6-5 with TRBJ1-2; D remains ambiguous. The germline gives CDR1 MNHEY, CDR2 SVGAGI. V lost 2 bases and J 8 bases, leaving 18 bases between the germline ends. The CDR3 has 15 amino acids. The CDR3 reads CASSYLGQPPGGYTF. CDR3 sequence (DNA): TGTGCCAGCAGTTACCTGGGCCAGCCCCCGGGGGGCTACACCTTC.

This sequence joins TRBV7-2 and TRBJ1-1; TRBD1 is a possible D gene (6 bases). CDR1 is SGHTA and CDR2 is FQGNSA in the germline V gene. V lost 1 base and J 6 bases, leaving 12 bases between the germline ends. This CDR3 region has 14 residues. In DNA, the CDR3 is TGTGCCAGCAGCTTAGGGGGCAGGGGAGCTGAAGCTTTCTTT. It is translated as CASSLGGRGAEAFF.

This chain joins TRBV2 and TRBJ2-2; no reliable D call. Germline V gene lookup returns CDR1 SNHLY and CDR2 FYNNEI. The V end was cut by 6 bases, the J end by 10 bases, with 3 bases between. This CDR3 is 9 amino acids long. The CDR3 nucleotides read TGTGCCAGCAGCCCGGAGCTGTTTTTT. This translates into CASSPELFF.

The J gene is TRBJ2-5, the V gene TRBV9; D is unresolved. CDR3 size: 11 residues. CDR1 and CDR2 from the germline V gene are SGDLS and YYNGEE. With 4 bases removed from V and 10 bases from J, the gap between germline ends came to 11 bases. CDR3 sequence (DNA): TGTGCCAGCAGCCCCGGTGGAGACCAGTACTTC. This codes for CASSPGGDQYF.

The chain is built from TRBV10-1 and TRBJ1-4, with a weak D call TRBD1 (6 bases). V was trimmed by 3 bases and J by 7 bases, leaving 15 bases between them. Looked up from germline, CDR1 is WNHNN and CDR2 is SYGVQD (reference sequence). CDR3 length equals 15 residues. This CDR3 is CASSDGVGGREKLFF. The CDR3, as DNA: TGCGCCAGCAGTGATGGGGTTGGGGGCCGTGAAAAACTGTTTTTT.

This chain uses TRBV4-1 with TRBJ2-7; D is uncertain. There are 15 residues in the CDR3. Germline V lookup: CDR1 MGHRA, CDR2 YSYEKL. Trimming took 0 bases from V and 3 from J, leaving 12 bases between them. The CDR3 spells CASSQELEGGYEQYF. CDR3 DNA sequence: TGCGCCAGCAGCCAAGAATTAGAAGGCGGCTACGAGCAGTACTTC.

The chain is built from TRBV7-8 and TRBJ2-2, with TRBD2 as a possible D gene (6 bases). Germline V gives CDR1 SGHVS, CDR2 FQNEAQ. Trimming took 0 bases from V and 5 from J, leaving 13 bases between them. The CDR3 loop spans 16 amino acids. The CDR3 here is CASSLALIGGTGELFF. CDR3 sequence (DNA): TGTGCCAGCAGCTTAGCGCTGATTGGGGGGACCGGGGAGCTGTTTTTT.

This clone was seen a single time. The V and J genes are TRBV9 and TRBJ1-3; 7 bases fit TRBD1. J lost 3 bases, V lost 5 bases, and 2 bases had no gene match. The germline V gene encodes CDR1 SGDLS and CDR2 YYNGEE. The CDR3 consists of 13 residues. The CDR3 region has the DNA TGTGCCAGCAGTACAGGGGATGGAAACACCATATATTTT. This translates into CASSTGDGNTIYF.

This clone occurred once. The gene calls are TRBV6-5 and TRBJ1-5; 7 bases are a match to TRBD1. This CDR3 is built from 13 residues. V shed 5 bases, J shed 3 bases, and the junction held 1 base outside the gene matches. The germline gives CDR1 MNHEY, CDR2 SVGAGI. CDR3: CASSGTVNQPQHF. The CDR3 bases are TGTGCCAGCAGTGGGACAGTCAATCAGCCCCAGCATTTT.

This chain uses TRBV7-9 with TRBJ2-3; 8 nucleotides agree with TRBD2. This CDR3 spans 15 amino acids. Per the germline V gene, CDR1 is SEHNR and CDR2 is FQNEAQ (reference sequence). The V and J ends lost 3 bases and 2 bases, in that order; junction bases with no gene match: 4. This CDR3 reads CASSLTSDDTDTQYF. The CDR3 DNA follows: TGTGCCAGCAGCTTGACTAGCGATGACACAGATACGCAGTATTTT.

This clone has only a few counts. The chain has TRBV15 and TRBJ1-4, with 7 bases identical to TRBD1. Germline V lookup: CDR1 LNHNV, CDR2 YYDKDF (reference sequence). The CDR3 extends over 15 amino acids. J lost 5 bases, V lost 3 bases, and 6 bases had no gene match. CDR3 bases: TGTGCCACCAGCAGCGCTAGGGGGCCGAATGAAAAACTGTTTTTT. Translated: CATSSARGPNEKLFF. Supplemented by reference TRBV15 and TRBJ1-4, the full variable domain reads DAMVIQNPRYQVTQFGKPVTLSCSQTLNHNVMYWYQQKSSQAPKLLFHYYDKDFNNEADTPDNFQSRRPNTSFCFLDIRSPGLGDTAMYLCATSSARGPNEKLFFGSGTQLSVL.

The rearrangement uses TRBV13 and TRBJ2-1; 11 nucleotides line up with TRBD2. The junction had 13 bases not matched to a gene; V was cut back by 5 bases and J by 7 bases. The CDR3 runs to 17 residues. Per the germline V gene, CDR1 is PRHDT and CDR2 is FYEKMQ (reference sequence). Here the CDR3 reads CASSPVGTSGSLNEQFF. CDR3 coding DNA: TGTGCCAGCAGCCCCGTCGGGACTAGCGGTTCTCTTAATGAGCAGTTCTTC.

The chain combines TRBV15 with TRBJ2-7; 8 bases are a match to TRBD1. The germline V gene has CDR1 LNHNV and CDR2 YYDKDF (reference sequence). Germline trimming cut 5 bases from V and 2 bases from J; bases unmatched to any gene: 5. The length of the CDR3 is 14 residues. The CDR3 sequence: CATSGRGPAYEQYF. DNA for the CDR3: TGTGCCACCAGCGGCAGGGGGCCCGCCTACGAGCAGTACTTC.

J is TRBJ2-7 and V is TRBV6-1; 7 bases map to TRBD1. CDR1 is MNHNS, CDR2 SASEGT, per germline. With 5 bases clipped from V and 7 bases from J, the junction kept 8 bases outside the gene matches. The CDR3 consists of 13 residues. The CDR3: CASSHRGAWEQYF. CDR3 DNA: TGTGCCAGCAGTCACAGGGGAGCTTGGGAGCAGTACTTC.

This clone was detected only once. V is TRBV30 and J is TRBJ2-1; 9 nucleotides align to TRBD2. V lost 2 bases to trimming and J lost 4 bases; unmatched junction nucleotides: 6. The CDR3 sequence is 15 residues long. Germline CDR1 is GTSNPN and CDR2 is SVGIG (reference sequence). CDR3 nucleotide sequence: TGTGCCTGGAGTTCTAGCGGGAAAATTTACAATGAGCAGTTCTTC. Translating it yields CAWSSSGKIYNEQFF. The full variable domain, its missing parts supplied by reference TRBV30 and TRBJ2-1, is SQTIHQWPATLVQPVGSPLSLECTVEGTSNPNLYWYRQAAGRGLQLLFYSVGIGQISSEVPQNLSASRPQDRQFILSSKKLLLSDSGFYLCAWSSSGKIYNEQFFGPGTRLTVL.